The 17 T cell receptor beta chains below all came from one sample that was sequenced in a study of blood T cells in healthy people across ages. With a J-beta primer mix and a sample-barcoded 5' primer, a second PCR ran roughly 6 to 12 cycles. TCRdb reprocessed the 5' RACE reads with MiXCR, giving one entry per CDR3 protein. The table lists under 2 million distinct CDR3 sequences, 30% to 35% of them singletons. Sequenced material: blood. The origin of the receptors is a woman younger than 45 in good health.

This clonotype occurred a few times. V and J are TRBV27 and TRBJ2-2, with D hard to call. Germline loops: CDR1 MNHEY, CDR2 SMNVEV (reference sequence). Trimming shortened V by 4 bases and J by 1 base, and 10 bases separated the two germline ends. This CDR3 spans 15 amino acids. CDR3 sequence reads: CASSSSTVNTGELFF. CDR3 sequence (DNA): TGTGCCAGCAGTTCGTCCACCGTGAACACCGGGGAGCTGTTTTTT.

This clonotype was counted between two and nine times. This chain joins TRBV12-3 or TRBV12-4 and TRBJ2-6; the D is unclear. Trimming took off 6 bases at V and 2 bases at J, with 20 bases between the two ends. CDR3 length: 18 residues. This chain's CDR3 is CASSLRPPTEPGANVLTF. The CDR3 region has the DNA TGTGCCAGCAGCCTTCGGCCCCCCACAGAACCTGGGGCCAACGTCCTGACTTTC.

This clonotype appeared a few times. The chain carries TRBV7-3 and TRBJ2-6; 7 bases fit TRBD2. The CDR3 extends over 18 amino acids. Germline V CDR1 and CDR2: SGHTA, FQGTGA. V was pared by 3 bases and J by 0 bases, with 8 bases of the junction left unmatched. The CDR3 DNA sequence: TGTGCCAGCAGCTTGGGGGGGGAGAGATTCTCTGGGGCCAACGTCCTGACTTTC. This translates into CASSLGGERFSGANVLTF.

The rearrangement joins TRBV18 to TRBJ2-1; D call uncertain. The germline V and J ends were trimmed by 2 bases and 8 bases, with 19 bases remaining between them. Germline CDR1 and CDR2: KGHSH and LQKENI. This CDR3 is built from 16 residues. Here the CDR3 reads CASSPNDRTKADEQFF. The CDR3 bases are TGTGCCAGCTCACCAAACGACCGCACCAAAGCCGATGAGCAGTTCTTC.

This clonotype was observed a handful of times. CDR3 region: CASSVDGTGEQPQHF. The CDR3 coding sequence is TGTGCCAGCAGCGTAGACGGGACAGGAGAACAGCCCCAGCATTTT. The chain employs TRBV9 and TRBJ1-5; 8 bases line up with TRBD1. Losses at the gene ends were 0 bases for V and 7 bases for J; bases not matched to a gene: 6. The CDR3 length is 15 residues. CDR1 is SGDLS, CDR2 YYNGEE, per germline. Supplemented by reference TRBV9 and TRBJ1-5, the full variable domain reads DSGVTQTPKHLITATGQRVTLRCSPRSGDLSVYWYQQSLDQGLQFLIQYYNGEERAKGNILERFSAQQFPDLHSELNLSSLELGDSALYFCASSVDGTGEQPQHFGDGTRLSIL.

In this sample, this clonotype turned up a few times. Here the CDR3 reads CASSDTAGRSYEQYF. DNA of the CDR3: TGTGCCAGCAGTGATACAGCGGGGCGATCCTACGAGCAGTACTTC. The chain combines TRBV2 with TRBJ2-7; 7 bases line up with TRBD2. The CDR3 sequence is 15 residues long. CDR1 is SNHLY and CDR2 is FYNNEI in the germline V gene. J was trimmed by 1 base and V by 3 bases; bases with no gene match: 6. The entire variable domain, with the rest obtained from reference TRBV2 and TRBJ2-7, is as follows: EPEVTQTPSHQVTQMGQEVILRCVPISNHLYFYWYRQILGQKVEFLVSFYNNEISEKSEIFDDQFSVERPDGSNFTLKIRSTKLEDSAMYFCASSDTAGRSYEQYFGPGTRLTVT.

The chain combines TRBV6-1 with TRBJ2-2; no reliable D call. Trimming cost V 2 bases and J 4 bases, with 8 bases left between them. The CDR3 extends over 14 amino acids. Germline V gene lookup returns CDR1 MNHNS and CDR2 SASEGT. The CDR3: CASSERLATGELFF. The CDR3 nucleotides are TGTGCCAGCAGTGAACGACTTGCCACCGGGGAGCTGTTTTTT.

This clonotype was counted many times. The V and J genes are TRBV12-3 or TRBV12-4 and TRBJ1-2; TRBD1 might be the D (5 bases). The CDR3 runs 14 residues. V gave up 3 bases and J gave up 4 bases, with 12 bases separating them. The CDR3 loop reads CASSFSGTAYGYTF. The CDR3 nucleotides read TGTGCCAGCAGTTTTAGCGGGACCGCCTATGGCTACACCTTC.

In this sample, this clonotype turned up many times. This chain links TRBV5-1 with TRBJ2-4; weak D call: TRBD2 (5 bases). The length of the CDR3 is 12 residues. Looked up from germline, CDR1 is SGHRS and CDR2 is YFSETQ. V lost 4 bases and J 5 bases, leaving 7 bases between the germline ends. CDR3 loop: CASSTGENIQYF. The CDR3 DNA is TGCGCCAGCAGCACCGGGGAAAACATTCAGTACTTC. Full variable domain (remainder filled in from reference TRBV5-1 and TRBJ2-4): KAGVTQTPRYLIKTRGQQVTLSCSPISGHRSVSWYQQTPGQGLQFLFEYFSETQRNKGNFPGRFSGRQFSNSRSEMNVSTLELGDSALYLCASSTGENIQYFGAGTRLSVL.

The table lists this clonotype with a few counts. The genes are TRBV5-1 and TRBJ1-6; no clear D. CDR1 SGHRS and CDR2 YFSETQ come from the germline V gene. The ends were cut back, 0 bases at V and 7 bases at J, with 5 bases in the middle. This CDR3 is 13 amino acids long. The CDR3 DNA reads TGCGCCAGCAGCTTGGTGGTCAATTCACCCCTCCACTTT. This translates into CASSLVVNSPLHF.

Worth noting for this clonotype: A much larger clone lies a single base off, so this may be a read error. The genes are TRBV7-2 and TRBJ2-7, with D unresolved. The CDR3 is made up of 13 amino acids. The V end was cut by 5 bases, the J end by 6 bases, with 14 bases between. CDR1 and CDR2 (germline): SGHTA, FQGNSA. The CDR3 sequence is CASSLLGPAEQYF. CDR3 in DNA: TGTGCCAGCAGCCTCCTTGGGCCCGCCGAGCAGTACTTC.

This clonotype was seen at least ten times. CDR3 sequence reads: CSVYTEPAQYF. CDR3 DNA: TGCAGCGTTTACACCGAGCCGGCGCAGTATTTT. This rearrangement joins TRBV29-1 to TRBJ2-3; D gene unclear. Germline V gives CDR1 SQVTM, CDR2 ANQGSEA. V lost 5 bases to trimming and J lost 10 bases, with 13 bases between them. The length of the CDR3 is 11 residues.

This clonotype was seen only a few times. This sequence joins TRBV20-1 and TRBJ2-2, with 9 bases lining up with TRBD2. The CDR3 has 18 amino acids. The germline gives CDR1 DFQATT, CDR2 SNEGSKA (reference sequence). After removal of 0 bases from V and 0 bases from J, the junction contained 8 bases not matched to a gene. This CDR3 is CSARDKWSGRTNTGELFF. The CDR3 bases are TGCAGTGCTAGAGATAAATGGAGCGGGAGGACGAACACCGGGGAGCTGTTTTTT.

The CDR3 region is CASSPTTGAGNTIYF. The CDR3 DNA follows: TGCGCCAGCAGCCCTACCACAGGAGCGGGAAACACCATATATTTT. The chain recombines TRBV5-1 with TRBJ1-3; possibly TRBD1 for D (5 bases). Trimming took 4 bases from V and 4 from J, leaving 15 bases between them. Germline V gene sequence: CDR1 SGHRS, CDR2 YFSETQ. The CDR3 is 15 residues long.

CDR3 coding DNA: TGTGCCAGCAGTCCTCCGGACTCGGCGAGAGATACGCAGTATTTT. Translated, it gives CASSPPDSARDTQYF. This chain links TRBV28 with TRBJ2-3, with a weak D call TRBD2 (5 bases). Germline V gene data show CDR1 as MDHEN and CDR2 as SYDVKM. Trimming took 5 bases from V and 5 from J, leaving 17 bases between them. The CDR3 is 15 amino acids.

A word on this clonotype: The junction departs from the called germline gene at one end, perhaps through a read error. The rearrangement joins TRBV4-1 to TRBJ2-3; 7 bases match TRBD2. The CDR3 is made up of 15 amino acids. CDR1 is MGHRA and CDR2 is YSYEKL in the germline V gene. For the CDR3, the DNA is TGCGCCAGCAGCCACAAGCGGGGTCGCACAGATATGCAGTATTTT. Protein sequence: CASSHKRGRTDMQYF.

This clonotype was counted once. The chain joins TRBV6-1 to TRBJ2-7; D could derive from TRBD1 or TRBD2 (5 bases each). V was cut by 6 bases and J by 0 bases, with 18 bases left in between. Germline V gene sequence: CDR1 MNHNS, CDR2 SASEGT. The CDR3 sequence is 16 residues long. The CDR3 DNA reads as TGTGCCAGCAGGGGGACGGATAGCCTTAGCTCCTACGAGCAGTACTTC. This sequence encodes CASRGTDSLSSYEQYF.